The 3 T cell receptor beta chains presented below share a single source sample, sequenced in a study of cytomegalovirus exposure and HLA in healthy donors. In the PCR, 60 Vbeta and 13 Jbeta primers were used. TCRdb keeps only in-frame clones here, not all; method: immunoSEQ multiplex PCR. In total, the table holds tens of thousands of clones. The material sequenced was PBMCs. All receptors come from a female donor in good health and CMV-seropositive.

The V call is TRBV28, the J call TRBJ2-7; 8 bases map to TRBD2. This CDR3 is 13 amino acids long. Germline V gives CDR1 MDHEN, CDR2 SYDVKM. Trimming removed 7 bases from V and 6 bases from J; junction bases left unmatched: 8. This CDR3 reads CASIGPSGPEQYF. CDR3 in DNA: TGTGCCAGCATCGGCCCTAGCGGGCCCGAGCAGTACTTC.

J is TRBJ2-7 and V is TRBV4-1; 9 nucleotides match TRBD1. The germline CDR1 and CDR2 sequences are MGHRA and YSYEKL. Losses at the gene ends were 5 bases for V and 3 bases for J; bases not matched to a gene: 11. The CDR3 loop spans 16 amino acids. As DNA, the CDR3 is TGCGCCAGCAGCGCCCAACAGGGGGCGGGAAACTACGAGCAGTACTTC. This encodes CASSAQQGAGNYEQYF.

The chain is built from TRBV5-6 and TRBJ1-5; tentative D call: TRBD1 (5 bases). This CDR3 is built from 14 residues. From germline, CDR1 is SGHDT and CDR2 YYEEEE. The germline V and J ends were trimmed by 2 bases and 5 bases, with 11 bases remaining between them. The CDR3 region is CASSFQGSHQPQHF. CDR3 coding DNA: TGTGCCAGCAGCTTCCAGGGTTCTCATCAGCCCCAGCATTTT.